The 18 T cell receptor beta chains listed next were all sequenced from one sample in a study of T cell responses to AZD1222 COVID-19 vaccine. Only in-frame clones appear in the TCRdb table, and some are missing; sequencing was by immunoSEQ multiplex PCR. The repertoire consists of about 72,000 clones, with around 86% occurring once and the leading ten covering about 25%. The material sequenced was peripheral blood, taken on day 0 of AZD1222 vaccination. All receptors derive from an adult in good health.

This chain joins TRBV5-4 and TRBJ2-1; 11 nucleotides align to TRBD1. This CDR3 is 14 amino acids long. From germline, CDR1 is SGHNT and CDR2 YYREEE (reference sequence). With V trimmed by 2 bases and J by 9 bases, 4 bases remained unmatched. The CDR3, as DNA: TGTGCCAGCAGCTTCACGGACAGGGGGCCTGAGCAGTTCTTC. Translating it yields CASSFTDRGPEQFF.

The chain recombines TRBV18 with TRBJ1-2, with TRBD1 identical over 8 bases. The CDR3 length is 15 residues. The germline CDR1 and CDR2 sequences are KGHSH and LQKENI. V lost 4 bases to trimming and J lost 6 bases; unmatched junction nucleotides: 10. The CDR3 loop reads CASSHSTGEWDGYTF. CDR3 DNA sequence: TGTGCCAGCTCACACTCGACAGGGGAGTGGGATGGCTACACCTTC. Supplemented by reference TRBV18 and TRBJ1-2, the full variable domain reads NAGVMQNPRHLVRRRGQEARLRCSPMKGHSHVYWYRQLPEEGLKFMVYLQKENIIDESGMPKERFSAEFPKEGPSILRIQQVVRGDSAAYFCASSHSTGEWDGYTFGSGTRLTVV.

The chain joins TRBV9 to TRBJ1-2, with TRBD1 identical over 7 bases. Germline CDR1 and CDR2: SGDLS and YYNGEE. The CDR3 has 14 amino acids. V dropped 0 bases and J dropped 11; count of bases not matched to a gene: 10. The CDR3 spells CASSVGETGRSYTF. CDR3 DNA: TGTGCCAGCAGCGTAGGTGAGACAGGGAGGTCTTACACCTTC.

The CDR3 DNA is TGTGCCAGCACCCTCCTCGGGGGCGGGTATAGCAATCAGCCCCAGCATTTT. Protein sequence: CASTLLGGGYSNQPQHF. The chain combines TRBV5-8 with TRBJ1-5, with TRBD1 as a possible D gene (6 bases). V was shortened by 6 bases and J by 0 bases, with 19 bases between the two germline ends. This CDR3 has 17 residues. Germline CDR1 and CDR2: SGHTS and YDEGEE.

The chain has TRBV2 and TRBJ1-6, with unresolved D. V lost 7 bases and J lost 0, with 10 bases in between. The CDR3 spans 15 residues. CDR1 SNHLY and CDR2 FYNNEI come from the germline V gene. The CDR3: CASKIGSSYNSPLHF. For the CDR3, the DNA is TGTGCCAGCAAGATAGGGAGCTCCTATAATTCACCCCTCCACTTT.

V is TRBV4-1 and J is TRBJ1-4; TRBD1 might be the D (5 bases). Trimming stripped 4 bases from V and 2 bases from J, with 11 bases between. Germline CDR1 MGHRA, CDR2 YSYEKL. The CDR3 sequence is 15 residues long. In nucleotides, the CDR3 is TGCGCCAGCAGCCCGCTGGGGGGGACTAATGAAAAACTGTTTTTT. It yields the protein CASSPLGGTNEKLFF.

There are a few counts of this clone. The chain is built from TRBV10-3 and TRBJ1-4; D might be TRBD1 (6 bases). The V end lost 6 bases, the J end lost 3 bases, and 11 bases lay between the germline ends. The CDR3 spans 14 residues. Germline V gene sequence: CDR1 ENHRY, CDR2 SYGVKD. CDR3 region: CAIRQGGSNEKLFF. CDR3 DNA: TGTGCCATCAGACAGGGCGGTTCTAATGAAAAACTGTTTTTT.

V is TRBV7-2 and J is TRBJ1-2; perhaps TRBD1 as D (5 bases). Germline V gives CDR1 SGHTA, CDR2 FQGNSA. CDR3 length: 13 amino acids. Trimming removed 7 bases from V and 2 bases from J, with 11 bases in between. CDR3 coding DNA: TGTGCCAGCATCCCGGGACCCAACTATGGCTACACCTTC. This gives the protein CASIPGPNYGYTF.

The rearrangement links TRBV30 to TRBJ2-7; TRBD1 matches at 7 bases. Germline lookup yields CDR1 GTSNPN and CDR2 SVGIG (reference sequence). The CDR3 contains 14 residues. V was clipped by 4 bases and J by 4 bases; unmatched bases: 10. The CDR3 DNA reads TGTGCCTGGATGTACGGGACAGAGTTTTACGAGCAGTACTTC. Amino acid sequence: CAWMYGTEFYEQYF.

The chain has TRBV20-1 and TRBJ2-7; TRBD2 is a possible D gene (5 bases). The CDR3 totals 11 residues. V lost 5 bases and J lost 7, with 12 bases in between. Germline lookup yields CDR1 DFQATT and CDR2 SNEGSKA (reference sequence). The CDR3 sequence is CSAELTGEQYF. The CDR3 DNA reads as TGCAGTGCTGAACTTACGGGGGAGCAGTACTTC.

The gene calls are TRBV5-6 and TRBJ1-1; D remains unclear. Trimming removed 7 bases at V and 6 bases at J, with 22 bases between. Germline values: CDR1 SGHDT, CDR2 YYEEEE. This CDR3 region has 15 residues. The CDR3: CASATDLGGLSEAFF. The CDR3 DNA sequence: TGTGCCAGCGCCACGGATTTAGGCGGTCTTTCTGAAGCTTTCTTT.

The chain uses TRBV7-8 and TRBJ1-5; no clear D. Deletions cut 1 base from V and 4 bases from J, with 11 bases between. This CDR3 has 15 amino acids. CDR1 SGHVS and CDR2 FQNEAQ come from the germline V gene. The CDR3 loop is CASSLVGQKNQPQHF. CDR3 coding DNA: TGTGCCAGCAGCTTAGTCGGCCAGAAAAATCAGCCCCAGCATTTT.

Here the CDR3 reads CASSHREDTGELFF. DNA for the CDR3: TGCGCCAGCAGCCACAGGGAGGACACCGGGGAGCTGTTTTTT. V and J are TRBV10-1 and TRBJ2-2, with D possibly called TRBD1 or TRBD2 (6 bases each). The V end lost 6 bases, the J end lost 3 bases, and 11 bases lay between the germline ends. Germline lookup yields CDR1 WNHNN and CDR2 SYGVQD (reference sequence). The length of the CDR3 is 14 residues.

The J gene is TRBJ1-3, the V gene TRBV19; D gene ambiguous. The CDR3 totals 14 residues. Germline-derived CDR1 and CDR2 are LNHDA and SQIVND (reference sequence). Trimming removed 4 bases from V and 0 bases from J, with 7 bases in between. Here the CDR3 reads CASSRGYSGNTIYF. CDR3 DNA sequence: TGTGCCAGTAGTAGAGGGTACTCTGGAAACACCATATATTTT.

The chain combines TRBV9 with TRBJ2-1, with D maybe TRBD2 (5 bases). This CDR3 is 16 amino acids long. The germline V and J ends were trimmed by 4 bases and 4 bases, with 18 bases remaining between them. Germline V gives CDR1 SGDLS, CDR2 YYNGEE. In DNA form, the CDR3 reads TGTGCCAGCAGCACCCTTCTAGCCGCGAAGTACAATGAGCAGTTCTTC. Protein: CASSTLLAAKYNEQFF.

V and J are TRBV15 and TRBJ2-1; D possibly matches TRBD1 or TRBD2 (5 bases each). Looked up from germline, CDR1 is LNHNV and CDR2 is YYDKDF (reference sequence). The CDR3 loop spans 14 amino acids. The V gene lost 0 bases and the J gene lost 3 bases, with 6 bases spanning the gap. This CDR3 reads CATSRDGGYNEQFF. The CDR3 region has the DNA TGTGCCACCAGCAGAGATGGGGGCTACAATGAGCAGTTCTTC.

The V and J genes are TRBV30 and TRBJ1-5; the D is unclear. The CDR3 has 14 amino acids. The germline CDR1 and CDR2 sequences are GTSNPN and SVGIG (reference sequence). Trimming took off 3 bases at V and 0 bases at J, with 9 bases between the two ends. The CDR3 reads CAWSGPGSNQPQHF. For the CDR3, the DNA is TGTGCCTGGAGCGGCCCTGGTAGCAATCAGCCCCAGCATTTT. The variable domain in full, with the rest retrieved from reference TRBV30 and TRBJ1-5, is SQTIHQWPATLVQPVGSPLSLECTVEGTSNPNLYWYRQAAGRGLQLLFYSVGIGQISSEVPQNLSASRPQDRQFILSSKKLLLSDSGFYLCAWSGPGSNQPQHFGDGTRLSIL.

This sequence joins TRBV7-9 and TRBJ1-2; no firm D call. Germline V gene lookup returns CDR1 SEHNR and CDR2 FQNEAQ (reference sequence). V lost 1 base and J 3 bases, leaving 24 bases between the germline ends. The CDR3 is 19 residues long. In nucleotides, the CDR3 is TGTGCCAGCAGCTTAGAGTCGCTGCGGGCCATTACGGAGGACTATGGCTACACCTTC. This gives the protein CASSLESLRAITEDYGYTF.